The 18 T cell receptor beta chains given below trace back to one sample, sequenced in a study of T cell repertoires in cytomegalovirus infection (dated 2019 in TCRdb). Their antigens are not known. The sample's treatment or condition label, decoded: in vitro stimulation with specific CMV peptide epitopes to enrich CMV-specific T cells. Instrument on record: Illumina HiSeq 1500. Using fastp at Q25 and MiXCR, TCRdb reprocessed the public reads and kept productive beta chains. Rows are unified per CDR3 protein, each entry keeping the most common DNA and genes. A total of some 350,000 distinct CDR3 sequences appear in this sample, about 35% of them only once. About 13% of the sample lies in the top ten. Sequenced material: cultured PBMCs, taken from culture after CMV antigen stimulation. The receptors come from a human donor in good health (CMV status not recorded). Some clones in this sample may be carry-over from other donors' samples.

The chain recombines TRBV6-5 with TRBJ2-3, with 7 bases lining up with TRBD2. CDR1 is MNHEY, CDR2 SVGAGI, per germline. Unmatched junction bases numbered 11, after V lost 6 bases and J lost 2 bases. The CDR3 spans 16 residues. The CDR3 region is CASRSNGGSSTDTQYF. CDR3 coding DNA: TGTGCCAGCAGGAGCAACGGGGGGTCGTCCACAGATACGCAGTATTTT.

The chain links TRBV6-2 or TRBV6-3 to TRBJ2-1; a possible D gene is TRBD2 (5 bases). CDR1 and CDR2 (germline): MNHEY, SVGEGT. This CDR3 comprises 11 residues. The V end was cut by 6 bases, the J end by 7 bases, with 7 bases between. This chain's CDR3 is CASSRTNEQFF. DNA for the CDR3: TGTGCCAGCAGCAGGACTAATGAGCAGTTCTTC.

The chain's CDR3 is CASKRTGGSEQFF. Here the CDR3 DNA reads TGTGCCAGCAAACGGACAGGGGGCAGTGAGCAGTTCTTC. V usage is TRBV6-2 or TRBV6-3 and J usage is TRBJ2-1; 11 bases are shared with TRBD1. Germline CDR1 MNHEY, CDR2 SVGEGT. The CDR3 sequence is 13 residues long. The V segment lost 7 bases and the J segment 9 bases; nucleotides outside the gene matches: 5.

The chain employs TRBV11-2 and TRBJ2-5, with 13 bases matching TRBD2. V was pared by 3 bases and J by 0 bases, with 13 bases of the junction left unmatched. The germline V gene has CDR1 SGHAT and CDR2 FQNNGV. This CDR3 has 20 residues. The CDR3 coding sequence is TGTGCCAGCAGCTTCCCCCAACACGGACTAGCGGGGGACGACCAAGAGACCCAGTACTTC. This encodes CASSFPQHGLAGDDQETQYF.

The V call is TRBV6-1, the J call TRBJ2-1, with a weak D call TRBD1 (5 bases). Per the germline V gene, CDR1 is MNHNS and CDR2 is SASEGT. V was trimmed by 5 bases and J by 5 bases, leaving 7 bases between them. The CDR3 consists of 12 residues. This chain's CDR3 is CASSWGHNEQFF. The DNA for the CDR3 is TGTGCCAGCAGTTGGGGCCACAATGAGCAGTTCTTC.

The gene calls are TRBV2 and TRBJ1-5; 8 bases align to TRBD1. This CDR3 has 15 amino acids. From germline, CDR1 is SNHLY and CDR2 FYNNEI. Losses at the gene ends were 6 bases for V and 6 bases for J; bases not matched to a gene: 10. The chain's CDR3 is CASSAGQGFSQPQHF. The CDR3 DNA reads TGTGCCAGCAGCGCCGGACAGGGTTTCTCTCAGCCCCAGCATTTT. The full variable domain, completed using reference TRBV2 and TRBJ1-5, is EPEVTQTPSHQVTQMGQEVILRCVPISNHLYFYWYRQILGQKVEFLVSFYNNEISEKSEIFDDQFSVERPDGSNFTLKIRSTKLEDSAMYFCASSAGQGFSQPQHFGDGTRLSIL.

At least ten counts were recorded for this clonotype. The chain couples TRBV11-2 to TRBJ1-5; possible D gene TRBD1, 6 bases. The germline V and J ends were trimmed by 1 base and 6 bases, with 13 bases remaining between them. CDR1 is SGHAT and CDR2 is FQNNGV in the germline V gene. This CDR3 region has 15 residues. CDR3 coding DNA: TGTGCCAGCAGCTTAGGGTGGGGGCGCGGTCAGCCCCAGCATTTT. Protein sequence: CASSLGWGRGQPQHF.

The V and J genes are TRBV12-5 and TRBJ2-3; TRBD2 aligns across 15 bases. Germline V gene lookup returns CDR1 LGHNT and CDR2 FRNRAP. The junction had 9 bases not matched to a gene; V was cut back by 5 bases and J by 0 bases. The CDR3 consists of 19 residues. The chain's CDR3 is CASGSPGTSGRTSTDTQYF. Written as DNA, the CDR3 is TGTGCTAGTGGTAGCCCCGGGACTAGCGGGAGGACTAGCACAGATACGCAGTATTTT.

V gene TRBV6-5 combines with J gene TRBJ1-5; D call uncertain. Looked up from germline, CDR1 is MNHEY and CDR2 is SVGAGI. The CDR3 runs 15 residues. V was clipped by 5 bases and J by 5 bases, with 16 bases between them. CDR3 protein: CASSKEGYPDQPQHF. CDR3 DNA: TGTGCCAGCAGTAAGGAAGGATACCCCGATCAGCCCCAGCATTTT.

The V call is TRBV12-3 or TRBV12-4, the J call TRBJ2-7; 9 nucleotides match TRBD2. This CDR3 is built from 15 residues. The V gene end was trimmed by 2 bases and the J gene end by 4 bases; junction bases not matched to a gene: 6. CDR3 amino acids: CASSLSSGSFYEQYV. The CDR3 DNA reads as TGTGCCAGCAGTTTAAGTAGCGGGAGTTTTTACGAGCAGTACGTC.

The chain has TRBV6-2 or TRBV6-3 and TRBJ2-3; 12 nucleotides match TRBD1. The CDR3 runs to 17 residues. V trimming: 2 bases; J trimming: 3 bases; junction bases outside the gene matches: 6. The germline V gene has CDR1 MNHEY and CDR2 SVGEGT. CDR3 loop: CASSYPGQGARTDTQYF. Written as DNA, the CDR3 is TGTGCCAGCAGTTACCCGGGACAGGGGGCGCGAACAGATACGCAGTATTTT.

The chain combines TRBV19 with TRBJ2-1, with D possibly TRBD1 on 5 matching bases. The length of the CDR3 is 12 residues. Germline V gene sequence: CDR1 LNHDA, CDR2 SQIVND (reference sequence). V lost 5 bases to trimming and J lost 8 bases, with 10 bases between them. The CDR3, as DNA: TGTGCCAGTAGTTGGGGCTTCGATGAGCAGTTCTTC. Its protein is CASSWGFDEQFF.

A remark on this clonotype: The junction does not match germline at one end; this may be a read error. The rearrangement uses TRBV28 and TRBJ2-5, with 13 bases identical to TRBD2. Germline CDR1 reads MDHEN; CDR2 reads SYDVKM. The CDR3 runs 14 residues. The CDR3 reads CATRTSGGQGTQYF. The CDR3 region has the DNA TGTGCCACACGGACTAGCGGGGGACAAGGGACCCAGTACTTC.

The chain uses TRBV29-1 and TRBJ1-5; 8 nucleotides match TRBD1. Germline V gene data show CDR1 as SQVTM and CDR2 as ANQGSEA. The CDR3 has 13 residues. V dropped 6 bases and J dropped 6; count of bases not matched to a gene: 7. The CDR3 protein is CSVVGQVGQPQHF. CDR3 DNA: TGCAGCGTGGTGGGACAGGTCGGTCAGCCCCAGCATTTT.

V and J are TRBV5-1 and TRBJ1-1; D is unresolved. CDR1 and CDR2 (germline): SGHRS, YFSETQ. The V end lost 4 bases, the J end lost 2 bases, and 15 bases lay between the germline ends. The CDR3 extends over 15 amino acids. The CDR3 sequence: CASSPERQTNTEAFF. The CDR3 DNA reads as TGCGCCAGCAGCCCTGAACGTCAAACCAACACTGAAGCTTTCTTT.

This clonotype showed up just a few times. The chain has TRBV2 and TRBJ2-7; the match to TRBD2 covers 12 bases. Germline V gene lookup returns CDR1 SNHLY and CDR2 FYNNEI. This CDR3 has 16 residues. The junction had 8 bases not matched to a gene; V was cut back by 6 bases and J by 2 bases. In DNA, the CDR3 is TGTGCCAGCAGGGCCCCCGCTAGCGGGAGGGCCTACGAGCAGTACTTC. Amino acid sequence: CASRAPASGRAYEQYF.

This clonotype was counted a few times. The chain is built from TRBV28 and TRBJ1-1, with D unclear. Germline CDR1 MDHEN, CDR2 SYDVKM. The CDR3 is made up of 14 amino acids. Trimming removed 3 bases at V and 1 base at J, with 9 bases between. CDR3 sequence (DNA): TGTGCCAGCAGTTTTGCGGATACGAACACTGAAGCTTTCTTT. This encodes CASSFADTNTEAFF. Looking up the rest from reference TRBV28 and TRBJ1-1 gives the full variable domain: DVKVTQSSRYLVKRTGEKVFLECVQDMDHENMFWYRQDPGLGLRLIYFSYDVKMKEKGDIPEGYSVSREKKERFSLILESASTNQTSMYLCASSFADTNTEAFFGQGTRLTVV.

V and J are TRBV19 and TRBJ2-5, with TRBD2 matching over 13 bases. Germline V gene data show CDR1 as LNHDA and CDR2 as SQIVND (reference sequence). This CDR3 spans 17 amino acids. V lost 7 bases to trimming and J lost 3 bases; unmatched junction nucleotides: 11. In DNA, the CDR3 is TGTGCCAGTACCCCGGGACTAGCGGGAACCCTTAAAGAGACCCAGTACTTC. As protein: CASTPGLAGTLKETQYF.